The 17 T cell receptor beta chains below come from one sample, sequenced in a study of blood T cell repertoires in COVID-19. Libraries were prepared by immunoSEQ multiplex PCR; TCRdb keeps only in-frame clonotypes and omits some of them. The sample holds fewer than 150,000 clones, 55% to 75% seen once. Material: peripheral blood. The receptors shown here come from a human donor with acute or convalescent COVID-19. The donor label of this sample is uncertain.

This clone was counted once. The chain has TRBV5-5 and TRBJ1-5, with no clear D. V was clipped by 4 bases and J by 0 bases, with 11 bases between them. Germline assignment: CDR1 SGHKS and CDR2 YYEKEE (reference sequence). CDR3 length: 15 residues. The CDR3 DNA reads TGTGCCAGCAGCCACACGCCCTTTAGCAATCAGCCCCAGCATTTT. As protein: CASSHTPFSNQPQHF.

Only a few counts were recorded for this clone. The rearrangement links TRBV19 to TRBJ2-5; D unclear. The CDR3 runs 11 residues. The germline V and J ends were trimmed by 4 bases and 3 bases, with 3 bases remaining between them. Germline CDR1 is LNHDA and CDR2 is SQIVND (reference sequence). CDR3 amino acids: CASSTKETQYF. The DNA for the CDR3 is TGTGCCAGTAGTACTAAAGAGACCCAGTACTTC.

The rearrangement links TRBV28 to TRBJ1-2; TRBD1 aligns across 7 bases. This CDR3 comprises 15 residues. V gave up 3 bases and J gave up 0 bases; unmatched junction bases: 4. Germline values: CDR1 MDHEN, CDR2 SYDVKM. CDR3 region: CASSFSTGPNYGYTF. CDR3 in DNA: TGTGCCAGCAGTTTCTCGACAGGGCCTAACTATGGCTACACCTTC.

The gene calls are TRBV5-1 and TRBJ2-2, with 10 bases matching TRBD1. The germline CDR1 and CDR2 sequences are SGHRS and YFSETQ. The CDR3 consists of 14 residues. Unmatched junction bases numbered 3, after V lost 3 bases and J lost 7 bases. CDR3: CASSYDRGLGELFF. DNA for the CDR3: TGCGCCAGCAGCTATGACAGGGGGCTCGGGGAGCTGTTTTTT.

The V call is TRBV6-5, the J call TRBJ2-3, with D maybe TRBD2 (6 bases). Trimming removed 2 bases from V and 1 base from J, with 10 bases in between. CDR3 length: 15 amino acids. Germline V gene data show CDR1 as MNHEY and CDR2 as SVGAGI. The CDR3 DNA reads TGTGCCAGCAGTTACGGCGGGGTGGGCACAGATACGCAGTATTTT. This translates into CASSYGGVGTDTQYF.

The chain couples TRBV7-9 to TRBJ2-7; 12 bases fit TRBD1. The CDR3 length is 15 residues. The junction had 7 bases not matched to a gene; V was cut back by 6 bases and J by 4 bases. Germline V CDR1 and CDR2: SEHNR, FQNEAQ (reference sequence). This chain's CDR3 is CASSSGTGGFYEQYF. In DNA, the CDR3 is TGTGCCAGCAGTTCCGGGACAGGGGGCTTTTACGAGCAGTACTTC.

The chain employs TRBV5-1 and TRBJ1-1; the match to TRBD1 covers 8 bases. J lost 1 base, V lost 6 bases, and 5 bases had no gene match. There are 14 residues in the CDR3. CDR1 is SGHRS and CDR2 is YFSETQ in the germline V gene. CDR3 amino acids: CASTQGAQNTEAFF. The CDR3 coding sequence is TGCGCCAGCACGCAGGGGGCGCAGAACACTGAAGCTTTCTTT.

The V call is TRBV7-9, the J call TRBJ2-7; TRBD2 might be the D (5 bases). Germline CDR1 SEHNR, CDR2 FQNEAQ (reference sequence). CDR3 length: 12 amino acids. V lost 4 bases, J lost 4 bases, and 8 bases lay in between. This CDR3 is CASSSSGYEQYF. The DNA for the CDR3 is TGTGCCAGCAGCTCGAGCGGATACGAGCAGTACTTC.

This clone turned up a few times. The chain uses TRBV6-6 and TRBJ2-3; 9 nucleotides agree with TRBD1. The CDR3 contains 14 residues. V shed 6 bases and J 6 bases; nucleotides not matched to a gene: 7. Germline V gives CDR1 MNHNY, CDR2 SVGAGI (reference sequence). The CDR3 DNA follows: TGTGCCAGCAGAAGGGACAGGGAAGGGGATACGCAGTATTTT. Its translation: CASRRDREGDTQYF.

This rearrangement joins TRBV19 to TRBJ2-2; TRBD1 matches 9 bases. Germline V gives CDR1 LNHDA, CDR2 SQIVND (reference sequence). This CDR3 comprises 16 residues. The ends lost 5 bases at V and 4 bases at J; junction bases unmatched: 8. Here the CDR3 reads CASSQTGTGFTGELFF. The DNA for the CDR3 is TGTGCCAGTAGTCAGACCGGGACAGGGTTCACCGGGGAGCTGTTTTTT.

The gene calls are TRBV13 and TRBJ2-1; 11 bases fit TRBD1. This CDR3 spans 14 amino acids. From germline, CDR1 is PRHDT and CDR2 FYEKMQ (reference sequence). The junction had 3 bases not matched to a gene; V was cut back by 2 bases and J by 9 bases. In DNA, the CDR3 is TGTGCCAGCAGCTTAACCGGGACAGGGGGTGAGCAGTTCTTC. This sequence encodes CASSLTGTGGEQFF.

This clone was recorded only once. The gene calls are TRBV5-1 and TRBJ2-7; the match to TRBD1 covers 10 bases. The ends lost 4 bases at V and 4 bases at J; junction bases unmatched: 8. The germline gives CDR1 SGHRS, CDR2 YFSETQ. CDR3 length: 15 residues. CDR3 sequence (DNA): TGCGCCAGCAGCAGAGACAGGACAGGGGGGTACGAGCAGTACTTC. Translated, it gives CASSRDRTGGYEQYF.

The rearrangement links TRBV11-2 to TRBJ1-1, with D perhaps TRBD1 (5 bases). CDR3 size: 14 residues. CDR1 and CDR2 from the germline V gene are SGHAT and FQNNGV. V was trimmed by 1 base and J by 9 bases, leaving 15 bases between them. The CDR3 DNA reads TGTGCCAGCAGCTTAGGGTCAGGGATGCCCCAAGCTTTCTTT. It yields the protein CASSLGSGMPQAFF.

The chain joins TRBV19 to TRBJ1-1, with no clear D. CDR3 length equals 13 residues. The germline V gene has CDR1 LNHDA and CDR2 SQIVND (reference sequence). Trimming took off 2 bases at V and 1 base at J, with 5 bases between the two ends. CDR3: CASSIFRNTEAFF. The CDR3 bases are TGTGCCAGTAGTATATTCCGGAACACTGAAGCTTTCTTT.

The chain is built from TRBV9 and TRBJ2-5, with TRBD1 matching 7 bases. Trimming took 1 base from V and 9 from J; bases not matched to a gene: 15. The CDR3 covers 16 residues. Germline assignment: CDR1 SGDLS and CDR2 YYNGEE. As DNA, the CDR3 is TGTGCCAGCAGCGTATCATGGGACAGAGGGCTCGGGGCCCAGTACTTC. Translation: CASSVSWDRGLGAQYF.

The chain links TRBV29-1 to TRBJ2-6, with 9 bases fitting TRBD1. The germline V gene encodes CDR1 SQVTM and CDR2 ANQGSEA. Trimming took 6 bases from V and 2 from J; bases not matched to a gene: 5. CDR3 length equals 15 residues. CDR3 coding DNA: TGCAGCGTGGGGACAGGGAGGGCTGGGGCCAACGTCCTGACTTTC. Protein sequence: CSVGTGRAGANVLTF.

The genes are TRBV2 and TRBJ2-5, with a tentative D call TRBD2 (7 bases). With 8 bases removed from V and 4 bases from J, the gap between germline ends came to 20 bases. The CDR3 spans 15 residues. Germline CDR1 reads SNHLY; CDR2 reads FYNNEI. CDR3 in amino acids: CASHVGGGQVETQYF. The CDR3 DNA reads as TGTGCCAGCCATGTAGGGGGGGGGCAGGTAGAGACCCAGTACTTC.